This entry concerns a single T cell receptor (beta chain). The antigen is unknown. The entry originates in a study of cytomegalovirus exposure and HLA in healthy donors. Study findings and constraints: Most TCR sequences were seen very rarely across donors, but some public TCRs occurred in many. Relative to the approximately 700-donor mean, N-insertions were reportedly fewer in an Asian-associated ancestry cluster in a later analysis. Looking again later, the authors saw that most CMV-associated TCR beta chains seemed HLA-restricted.

Primers included in the PCR were 60 Vbeta and 13 Jbeta primers. Authors' data handling: Unique TCR beta chains numbered approximately 80 million in a later analysis, with around 10 million shared. The data were produced by immunoSEQ multiplex PCR, yet TCRdb's version contains in-frame clones alone and is incomplete. V and J calls and clone size follow that table, whereas D and trimming were derived from the DNA. The table includes fewer than 200,000 clones, over 60% detected once. V lost 7 bases, J lost 2 bases, and 9 bases stayed unmatched. Germline CDR1 GTSNPN, CDR2 SVGIG (reference sequence). The CDR3 consists of 14 residues.

Sequencing was done on a sample of PBMCs. The chain joins TRBV30 to TRBJ1-1, with 8 bases matching TRBD1. The sequence derives from a girl between 5 and 17 years old in good health and CMV-seronegative. The CDR3 DNA sequence: TGTGCCTCCCACAGGGGGGTTTCAAACACTGAAGCTTTCTTT. Amino acids: CASHRGVSNTEAFF.